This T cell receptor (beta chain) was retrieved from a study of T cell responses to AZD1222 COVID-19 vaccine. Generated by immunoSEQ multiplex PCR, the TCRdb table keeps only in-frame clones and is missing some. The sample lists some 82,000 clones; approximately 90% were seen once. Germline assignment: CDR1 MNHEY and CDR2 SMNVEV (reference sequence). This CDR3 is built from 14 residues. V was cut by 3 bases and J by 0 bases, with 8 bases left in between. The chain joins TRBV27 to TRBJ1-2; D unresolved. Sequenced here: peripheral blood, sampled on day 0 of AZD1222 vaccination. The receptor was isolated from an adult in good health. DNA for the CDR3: TGTGCCAGCAGTTTTATGGGATCTAACTATGGCTACACCTTC. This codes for CASSFMGSNYGYTF.